Below are 19 T cell receptor beta chains sequenced from a single sample in a study of T-cell reconstitution after alpha-beta-depleted transplantation in children. Preparing the TCRbeta library involved the use of unique molecular identifiers. TCRdb analysed the PCR reads with MiXCR anew, one entry per CDR3 protein. The data show under 85,000 distinct CDR3 sequences, roughly 18% seen once. This specimen was PBMCs, mostly from graft donor cells, taken 360 days after TCRalphabeta/CD19-depleted stem cell transplant. The receptors were sampled from a male patient aged 2-9 years who had a stem cell transplant for acute lymphoblastic leukemia, so the T cells may come from the graft donor.

This clonotype was found many times. The chain employs TRBV7-9 and TRBJ1-1, with 10 positions matching TRBD1. V gave up 9 bases and J gave up 0 bases; unmatched junction bases: 10. The germline V gene has CDR1 SEHNR and CDR2 FQNEAQ (reference sequence). This CDR3 is 16 amino acids long. For the CDR3, the DNA is TGTGCCAGTTGCACCGGGACAGGGGTCATGAACACTGAAGCTTTCTTT. Amino acid sequence: CASCTGTGVMNTEAFF.

The chain is built from TRBV15 and TRBJ2-3; 11 nucleotides agree with TRBD2. V lost 4 bases, J lost 6 bases, and 12 bases stayed unmatched. The germline CDR1 and CDR2 sequences are LNHNV and YYDKDF (reference sequence). The CDR3 is 17 amino acids. CDR3 in DNA: TGTGCCACCAGCAATATCTGGGCTAGCGGGAGGCCGGATACGCAGTATTTT. Amino acids: CATSNIWASGRPDTQYF.

This clonotype was counted between two and nine times. The J gene is TRBJ1-4, the V gene TRBV29-1; D is undetermined. Trimming took off 3 bases at V and 8 bases at J, with 10 bases between the two ends. Germline V gene sequence: CDR1 SQVTM, CDR2 ANQGSEA. The CDR3 has 12 amino acids. CDR3 coding DNA: TGCAGCGTTGAGCTTCGACGGGAAAAACTGTTTTTT. Protein: CSVELRREKLFF.

This chain uses TRBV6-1 with TRBJ2-3; D unclear. The V gene's germline CDR1 is MNHNS and CDR2 SASEGT. The CDR3 length is 12 residues. Trimming shortened V by 4 bases and J by 5 bases, and 7 bases separated the two germline ends. The CDR3, as DNA: TGTGCCAGCAGTGTGAAGAGAGATACGCAGTATTTT. The encoded protein is CASSVKRDTQYF.

V and J are TRBV7-9 and TRBJ2-7; TRBD2 matches 8 bases. With 2 bases clipped from V and 4 bases from J, the junction kept 10 bases outside the gene matches. The germline gives CDR1 SEHNR, CDR2 FQNEAQ (reference sequence). The CDR3 extends over 16 amino acids. Here the CDR3 reads CASSLSGTRGGYEQYF. The CDR3 DNA sequence: TGTGCCAGCAGCTTATCCGGGACTAGAGGGGGGTACGAGCAGTACTTC.

This clonotype appeared many times. This chain uses TRBV11-3 with TRBJ2-1; 9 bases agree with TRBD2. The CDR3 sequence is 16 residues long. Germline V gene sequence: CDR1 SGHNT, CDR2 YENEEA. J lost 7 bases, V lost 2 bases, and 9 bases had no gene match. The CDR3 is CASSLLGLAYGNEQFF. The CDR3 nucleotides are TGTGCCAGCAGCTTACTCGGACTAGCGTATGGGAATGAGCAGTTCTTC.

This clonotype was counted ten times or more. The genes are TRBV3-1 and TRBJ2-5, with a weak D call TRBD2 (5 bases). The CDR3 length is 16 residues. V was clipped by 4 bases and J by 5 bases, with 20 bases between them. Per the germline V gene, CDR1 is LGHDT and CDR2 is YNNKEL (reference sequence). Written as DNA, the CDR3 is TGTGCCAGCAGCCGCAAGGTGCGAACGGGATCGGAGACCCAGTACTTC. Translating it yields CASSRKVRTGSETQYF.

The chain links TRBV5-4 to TRBJ2-1; 10 bases match TRBD2. The CDR3 consists of 16 residues. Germline-derived CDR1 and CDR2 are SGHNT and YYREEE (reference sequence). J was trimmed by 4 bases and V by 2 bases; bases with no gene match: 6. The CDR3 reads CASSFKKREGYNEQFF. In nucleotides, the CDR3 is TGTGCCAGCAGCTTTAAGAAGCGGGAGGGTTACAATGAGCAGTTCTTC.

The chain links TRBV5-1 to TRBJ2-4; either TRBD1 or TRBD2 may supply D (5 bases each). Trimming took 4 bases from V and 1 from J, leaving 21 bases between them. The germline gives CDR1 SGHRS, CDR2 YFSETQ. The CDR3 covers 18 residues. The CDR3 protein is CASSELQGLAEAKNIQYF. CDR3 nucleotide sequence: TGCGCCAGCAGCGAGCTGCAGGGCCTAGCCGAGGCCAAAAACATTCAGTACTTC.

This clonotype was recorded a few times. This chain uses TRBV12-3 or TRBV12-4 with TRBJ2-1; 7 nucleotides line up with TRBD2. The CDR3 consists of 15 residues. J lost 7 bases, V lost 6 bases, and 12 bases had no gene match. CDR3 bases: TGTGCCAGCAGCCCCGCCGCCGGGAGGATTAATGAGCAGTTCTTC. Translated, it gives CASSPAAGRINEQFF.

This clonotype was observed at least ten times. This rearrangement joins TRBV5-1 to TRBJ2-1; 8 nucleotides line up with TRBD1. The CDR3 is 13 amino acids. Germline CDR1 SGHRS, CDR2 YFSETQ. With V trimmed by 1 base and J by 9 bases, 3 bases remained unmatched. In DNA form, the CDR3 reads TGCGCCAGCAGCTTGCGGACAGGGACTGAGCAGTTCTTC. As protein: CASSLRTGTEQFF.

J is TRBJ2-7 and V is TRBV6-5; 9 bases are a match to TRBD1. Germline-derived CDR1 and CDR2 are MNHEY and SVGAGI. With V trimmed by 6 bases and J by 3 bases, 9 bases remained unmatched. The CDR3 has 15 residues. The CDR3 bases are TGTGCCAGCAGATATACGGGACAGGGCCACTACGAGCAGTACTTC. As protein: CASRYTGQGHYEQYF.

J is TRBJ2-5 and V is TRBV18; 7 nucleotides align to TRBD1. The junction had 2 bases not matched to a gene; V was cut back by 3 bases and J by 4 bases. The CDR3 has 13 residues. Germline loops: CDR1 KGHSH, CDR2 LQKENI. Here the CDR3 reads CASSPHRGETQYF. CDR3 DNA sequence: TGTGCCAGCTCACCCCACAGGGGAGAGACCCAGTACTTC.

This rearrangement joins TRBV20-1 to TRBJ2-7; D tentatively fits TRBD1 or TRBD2 (5 bases each). CDR1 and CDR2 (germline): DFQATT, SNEGSKA (reference sequence). V gave up 0 bases and J gave up 1 base, with 13 bases separating them. The CDR3 extends over 15 amino acids. The CDR3 region is CSARERERGSYEQYF. DNA of the CDR3: TGCAGTGCTAGAGAGAGGGAGAGGGGTTCCTACGAGCAGTACTTC.

There are many counts of this clonotype. The V gene is TRBV3-1, the J gene TRBJ1-2, with 10 bases matching TRBD1. This CDR3 comprises 14 residues. The J segment lost 8 bases and the V segment lost 6 bases, leaving 9 bases of the junction unmatched. Germline assignment: CDR1 LGHDT and CDR2 YNNKEL (reference sequence). CDR3 bases: TGTGCCAGCAGTCAGAGACAGGGGGCCGGGGGCTACACCTTC. It encodes CASSQRQGAGGYTF.

This clonotype was seen ten or more times. This chain connects TRBV12-3 or TRBV12-4 to TRBJ2-1; no reliable D call. Trimming removed 5 bases at V and 7 bases at J, with 9 bases between. The CDR3 has 12 residues. CDR3 coding DNA: TGTGCCAGCAGTCTCCATGGGAATGAGCAGTTCTTC. Translating it yields CASSLHGNEQFF.

J is TRBJ2-1 and V is TRBV6-4; no clear D gene. The CDR3 spans 17 residues. Germline assignment: CDR1 MRHNA and CDR2 SNTAGT. Trimming took off 7 bases at V and 1 base at J, with 20 bases between the two ends. The CDR3 loop is CASTRDGEGLSYNEQFF. The CDR3 DNA sequence: TGTGCCAGCACCCGAGATGGGGAAGGGCTTTCCTACAATGAGCAGTTCTTC.

This clonotype was counted at least ten times. The chain couples TRBV5-1 to TRBJ2-1; D may match TRBD1 or TRBD2 (5 bases each). CDR3 size: 15 residues. V shed 0 bases and J shed 0 bases, with 7 bases lying between them. CDR1 and CDR2 (germline): SGHRS, YFSETQ. This CDR3 is CASSLEGSSYNEQFF. CDR3 DNA sequence: TGCGCCAGCAGCTTGGAGGGGAGCTCCTACAATGAGCAGTTCTTC.

The chain combines TRBV6-4 with TRBJ2-3, with D maybe TRBD1 (6 bases). The CDR3 consists of 13 residues. V lost 4 bases and J 6 bases, leaving 11 bases between the germline ends. From germline, CDR1 is MRHNA and CDR2 SNTAGT. CDR3 in DNA: TGTGCCAGCAGTGCGTCAAGGGGGGATACGCAGTATTTT. Translating it yields CASSASRGDTQYF.